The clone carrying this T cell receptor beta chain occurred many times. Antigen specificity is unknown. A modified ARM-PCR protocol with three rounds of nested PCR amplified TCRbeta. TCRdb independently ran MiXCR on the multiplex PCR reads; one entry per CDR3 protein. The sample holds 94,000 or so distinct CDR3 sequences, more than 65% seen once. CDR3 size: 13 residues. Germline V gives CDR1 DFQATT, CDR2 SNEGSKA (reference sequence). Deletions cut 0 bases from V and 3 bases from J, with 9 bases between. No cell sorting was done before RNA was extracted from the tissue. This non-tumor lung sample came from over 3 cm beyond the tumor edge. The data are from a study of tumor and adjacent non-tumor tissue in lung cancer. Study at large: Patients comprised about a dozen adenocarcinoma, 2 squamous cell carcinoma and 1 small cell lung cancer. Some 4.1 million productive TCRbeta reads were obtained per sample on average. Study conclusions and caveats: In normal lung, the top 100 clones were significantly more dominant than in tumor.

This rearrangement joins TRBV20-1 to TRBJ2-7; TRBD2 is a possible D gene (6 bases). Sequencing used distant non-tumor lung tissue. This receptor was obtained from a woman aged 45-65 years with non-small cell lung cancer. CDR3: CSARDRDFYEQYF. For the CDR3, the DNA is TGCAGTGCTAGAGACAGGGACTTCTACGAGCAGTACTTC.